The sequence of this TCR beta chain was determined in a study of blood T cell repertoires in COVID-19. About the study: Samples representing acute and convalescent COVID-19 were sourced from the United States, Italy and Spain. Sample material is recorded as cDNA or gDNA derived from T cells, B-cell-depleted T cells, or PBMCs.

How the authors handled the data: Amplification from reference gene primers served as the basis for estimated nucleated cell counts. Generated by immunoSEQ multiplex PCR, the TCRdb table keeps only in-frame clones and is missing some. V, J and clone size reflect that table, while D and trimming were determined from the DNA. Of 95,000 to 100,000 clones detected, roughly four fifths appear once; the ten largest clones hold approximately 22%. CDR1 is SNHLY, CDR2 FYNNEI, per germline. The CDR3 contains 14 residues. Trimming cost V 4 bases and J 1 base, with 11 bases left between them. Sequenced input: peripheral blood. This clonotype was obtained from a human donor in a cohort sampled during active COVID-19. The chain employs TRBV2 and TRBJ2-7, with D maybe TRBD1 (5 bases). The CDR3 is CASSVQGRSYEQYF. DNA for the CDR3: TGTGCCAGCAGTGTTCAGGGCCGGTCCTACGAGCAGTACTTC.